This T cell receptor (beta chain) derives from a study of massively parallel sequencing of T cell beta chains (dated by TCRdb to about 2009). Context from the whole study: Human TCR beta CDR3 diversity in peripheral blood was profiled using 5'-RACE, Illumina short-read sequencing and a dedicated short-read assembly strategy. Broader findings and caveats from the paper: CDR3 beta length ranged from 21 to 81 nucleotides, peaking at 45 nucleotides. A unique TRBV gene could be assigned to only about 23,000 (around 70%) of the clonotypes. When the data were subsampled, the number of clonotypes climbed linearly as read number increased, indicating that sequencing depth was far from saturation. Usage of TRBV genes spanned from roughly 0.01% for TRBV17 up to 24.6% for TRBV20-1, while TRBJ usage spanned from 1.6% for TRBJ2-6 up to roughly 17% for TRBJ2-1. Among 33,664 distinct clonotypes, single-copy clonotypes made up about 70% of clonotypes but only 15% to 20% of assemblies. Most clonotypes (about 65% of the roughly 35,000) were supported by a single sequence read, which could in principle inflate apparent diversity. Preferential PCR amplification of some TRBV and TRBJ sequences may have skewed the reported gene usage frequencies. Because the RNA was pooled from many donors, population-average clonotype abundance rather than any individual repertoire is reflected in the results.

The trim is 0 bases for V and 0 bases for J, with a gap of 9 bases between the germline ends. CDR1 and CDR2 (SGHNT, YYREEE) derive from the germline V gene (reference sequence). The CDR3 measures 15 amino acids from cysteine to phenylalanine. Left in the record is the CDR3 DNA by itself, 45 bases read in frame from the first base. This clonotype turned up a few times. Its antigen is still unknown. It has no much larger one-base neighbor in the sample; base qualities were not kept. All donors in the pool were aged roughly 18 to 45 years, and the pool included some 380 males and some 180 females. From about 150 liters of pooled peripheral blood, peripheral leukocyte polyA+ RNA was isolated. A commercial mRNA preparation from normal human peripheral blood leukocytes, pooled from 520 or so individuals, served as the starting material. Sequencing relied on an Illumina Genome Analyzer II. After two rounds of nested PCR using TRBC1/TRBC2-specific primers, a RACE product of roughly 520 bp was obtained and then gel-purified. To give RACE a 5' anchor, first-strand cDNA synthesis used a TRBC-specific primer together with a template-switching oligonucleotide. Because the RACE amplicon was too long to sequence directly with short reads, the RACE amplicon was concatemerized by ligation and then sheared by sonication. PAGE was used to isolate a size fraction of 100 to 300 bp, and that fraction then underwent shotgun sequencing on the Illumina platform. In separate sequencing runs on an Illumina GAII, 18.8 million 36-nt reads and 21.7 million 50-nt single-end reads were generated. The original methods were these. iSSAKE, run with parameters -m 15, -o 2 and -r 0.7, was used to assemble the pooled 41 million or so reads. De novo CDR3 beta assemblies were seeded by reads aligning to the ends of Ensembl TRBV gene predictions that carried unmatched junctional bases. Clonotype abundance was estimated from the number of matching assembled contigs rather than from raw read depth. Of the assembled clonotypes, 2,098 (roughly 6%) had in-frame stop codons and were removed, leaving about 34,000 productive clonotypes. Sanger sequencing of cloned RACE products gave under 350 unique TCR sequences, and 60% to 75% of them were also found in the Illumina assembly. TCRdb reanalyzed the raw reads on its own, using fastp at Q25 for trimming and MiXCR for clone calling, and kept in-frame beta chains. Identical CDR3 protein sequences are pooled into one entry, listed with their most common genes and DNA. It is TCRdb's table, rather than the study itself, that gives the V and J calls and clone size. The sample has about 4,200 distinct CDR3 sequences on record, roughly 37% of them singletons. The ten largest clones represent about 2.7% of the sample.

This TCR was sampled from a pool of human donors in good health; the sample was commercial RNA pooled from many donors. The chain uses TRBV5-4 and TRBJ2-5, with the identity of the D gene unclear. The sequenced sample was commercial RNA from peripheral blood pooled from many donors. The DNA is as follows: TGTGCCAGCAGCTTGGGTCCTCTTTACCAAGAGACCCAGTACTTC. The encoded protein is CASSLGPLYQETQYF.